A single sample gave rise to the 7 T cell receptor beta chains below, sequenced in a study of blood T cell repertoires in COVID-19. Libraries were prepared by immunoSEQ multiplex PCR; TCRdb keeps only in-frame clonotypes and omits some of them. The sample includes about 190,000 clones, about 77% seen only once; the top ten take approximately 2.9%. The source material was peripheral blood. Receptor source: a woman older than 75 with active or convalescent COVID-19.

The chain couples TRBV6-5 to TRBJ2-7, with TRBD1 matching 11 bases. This CDR3 is 15 amino acids long. CDR1 is MNHEY, CDR2 SVGAGI, per germline. The ends lost 6 bases at V and 9 bases at J; junction bases unmatched: 13. The CDR3: CASSHPGQGVWGQYF. The CDR3, as DNA: TGTGCCAGCAGCCACCCGGGACAGGGGGTTTGGGGGCAGTACTTC.

This chain uses TRBV7-2 with TRBJ1-5; no firm D call. The CDR3 totals 16 residues. The V end lost 5 bases, the J end lost 0 bases, and 14 bases lay between the germline ends. Germline V lookup: CDR1 SGHTA, CDR2 FQGNSA. The CDR3 coding sequence is TGTGCCAGCAGCACCGGAGGCAGTTATAGCAATCAGCCCCAGCATTTT. It translates to CASSTGGSYSNQPQHF. Filled out from reference TRBV7-2 and TRBJ1-5, the complete variable domain reads GAGVSQSPSNKVTEKGKDVELRCDPISGHTALYWYRQSLGQGLEFLIYFQGNSAPDKSGLPSDRFSAERTGGSVSTLTIQRTQQEDSAVYLCASSTGGSYSNQPQHFGDGTRLSIL.

The J gene is TRBJ2-2, the V gene TRBV5-1; 7 bases are shared with TRBD2. Trimming removed 0 bases from V and 2 bases from J; junction bases left unmatched: 7. The CDR3 extends over 17 amino acids. CDR1 is SGHRS, CDR2 YFSETQ, per germline. In nucleotides, the CDR3 is TGCGCCAGCAGCTTGGCCGCGCGGGGGAGTAACACCGGGGAGCTGTTTTTT. The encoded protein is CASSLAARGSNTGELFF. Variable domain in full (rest from reference TRBV5-1 and TRBJ2-2): KAGVTQTPRYLIKTRGQQVTLSCSPISGHRSVSWYQQTPGQGLQFLFEYFSETQRNKGNFPGRFSGRQFSNSRSEMNVSTLELGDSALYLCASSLAARGSNTGELFFGEGSRLTVL.

This clone has just a few counts. The chain links TRBV9 to TRBJ2-2, with D tentatively TRBD1 (7 bases). Trimming took off 4 bases at V and 0 bases at J, with 19 bases between the two ends. The CDR3 spans 18 residues. Germline-derived CDR1 and CDR2 are SGDLS and YYNGEE. DNA of the CDR3: TGTGCCAGCAGCATAAGGGGGCGCGGGATCTCGAACACCGGGGAGCTGTTTTTT. Its translation is CASSIRGRGISNTGELFF.

The genes are TRBV6-5 and TRBJ1-4; perhaps TRBD1 as D (6 bases). The germline CDR1 and CDR2 sequences are MNHEY and SVGAGI. The CDR3 spans 15 residues. V was clipped by 6 bases and J by 8 bases, with 19 bases between them. The CDR3 coding sequence is TGTGCCAGCAGGGACACGGGGGGCGCGGAGGAAAAACTGTTTTTT. Its protein is CASRDTGGAEEKLFF.

The gene calls are TRBV27 and TRBJ1-2; 7 bases fit TRBD1. CDR3 size: 15 residues. Germline-derived CDR1 and CDR2 are MNHEY and SMNVEV (reference sequence). The V segment lost 5 bases and the J segment 4 bases; nucleotides outside the gene matches: 10. CDR3 coding DNA: TGTGCCAGCAGTGTCCGGACAGGTATAAGCTATGGCTACACCTTC. It specifies CASSVRTGISYGYTF.

The V call is TRBV28, the J call TRBJ2-1, with 9 bases matching TRBD1. Germline lookup yields CDR1 MDHEN and CDR2 SYDVKM. V lost 6 bases, J lost 4 bases, and 13 bases stayed unmatched. This CDR3 is built from 17 residues. The CDR3 sequence is CASSYLWGQGPYNEQFF. The CDR3 DNA is TGTGCCAGCAGCTACTTGTGGGGACAGGGTCCGTACAATGAGCAGTTCTTC.